This T cell receptor beta chain was sequenced in a study of T cell responses to AZD1222 COVID-19 vaccine. This CDR3 has 17 residues. Per germline, CDR1 SGHNT and CDR2 YENEEA. V gave up 3 bases and J gave up 0 bases; unmatched junction bases: 8. TCRdb's copy holds only in-frame clones and misses some; the assay was immunoSEQ multiplex PCR. The sample yields approximately 110,000 clones, around 93% seen once. As regards this clone: Its matching antigen is unknown.

Study-wide results and caveats: It was only after the peak T cell response that any repertoires were sampled.

This rearrangement joins TRBV11-3 to TRBJ2-7, with TRBD2 matching 10 bases. The receptor was derived from an adult in good health. The sequencing here drew on peripheral blood, taken on day 0 of AZD1222 vaccination. CDR3 loop: CASSFGLASGGSYEQYF. CDR3 bases: TGTGCCAGCAGCTTCGGCCTGGCTAGCGGGGGCTCCTACGAGCAGTACTTC. The whole variable domain, filled in from reference TRBV11-3 and TRBJ2-7, reads EAGVVQSPRYKIIEKKQPVAFWCNPISGHNTLYWYLQNLGQGPELLIRYENEEAVDDSQLPKDRFSAERLKGVDSTLKIQPAELGDSAVYLCASSFGLASGGSYEQYFGPGTRLTVT.